Each of the 2 T cell receptor beta chains below was sequenced from the same sample in a study of T cell changes during pregnancy in multiple sclerosis. The method was immunoSEQ multiplex PCR; TCRdb's version includes in-frame clones alone and lacks a portion of them. The sample has around 38,000 clones, 92% seen once. The sequenced sample was CD8+ T cells from peripheral blood mononuclear cells, obtained in the third trimester of pregnancy. Source of these receptors: a female donor with multiple sclerosis, enrolled in a pregnancy study.

The chain recombines TRBV6-1 with TRBJ2-2; TRBD1 might be the D (8 bases). Germline assignment: CDR1 MNHNS and CDR2 SASEGT. This CDR3 spans 15 amino acids. The V end was cut by 7 bases, the J end by 6 bases, with 18 bases between. The CDR3 loop is CASTTTGGEPGELFF. The CDR3 DNA reads as TGTGCCAGCACGACTACAGGGGGGGAACCCGGGGAGCTGTTTTTT.

This clone was counted once. The chain joins TRBV29-1 to TRBJ2-7, with a tentative D call TRBD1 (6 bases). Trimming stripped 7 bases from V and 4 bases from J, with 17 bases between. The germline V gene encodes CDR1 SQVTM and CDR2 ANQGSEA. CDR3 size: 13 residues. The CDR3 DNA follows: TGCAGCGCCAGAACTCGGGACAAATACGAGCAGTACTTC. As protein: CSARTRDKYEQYF.